This T cell receptor (beta chain) was sequenced in a study of blood T cells in healthy people across ages. A J-beta primer mix and a sample-barcoded 5' primer were used in a second PCR of about 7 to 12 cycles. TCRdb itself ran the 5' RACE reads through MiXCR, one entry per CDR3 protein. This table has about 970,000 distinct CDR3 sequences, 45% to 60% appearing once. Germline V gene sequence: CDR1 MNHEY, CDR2 SVGEGT. Trimming took 2 bases from V and 9 from J, leaving 17 bases between them. This CDR3 region has 15 residues. This TCR derives from a woman aged 60-75 years in good health. The sample taken for sequencing was blood. This chain connects TRBV6-2 or TRBV6-3 to TRBJ2-1, with D maybe TRBD2 (6 bases). The DNA for the CDR3 is TGTGCCAGCAGTTACGCTCGCGGGGCCGGTGGTGAGCAGTTCTTC. This gives the protein CASSYARGAGGEQFF.